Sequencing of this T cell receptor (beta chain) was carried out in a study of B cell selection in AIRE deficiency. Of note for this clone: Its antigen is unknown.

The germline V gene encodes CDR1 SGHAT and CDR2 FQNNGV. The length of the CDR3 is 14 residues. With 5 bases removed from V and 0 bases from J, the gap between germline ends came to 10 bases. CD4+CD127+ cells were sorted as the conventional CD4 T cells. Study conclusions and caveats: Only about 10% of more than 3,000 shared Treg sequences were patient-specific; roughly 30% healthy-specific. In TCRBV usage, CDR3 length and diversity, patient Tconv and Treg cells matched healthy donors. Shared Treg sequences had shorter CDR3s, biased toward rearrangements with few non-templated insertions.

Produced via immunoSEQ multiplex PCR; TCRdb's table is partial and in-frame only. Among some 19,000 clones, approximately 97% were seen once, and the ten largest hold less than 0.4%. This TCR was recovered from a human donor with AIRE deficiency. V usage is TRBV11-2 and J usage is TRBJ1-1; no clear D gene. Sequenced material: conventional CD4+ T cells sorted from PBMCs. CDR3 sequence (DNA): TGTGCCAGCAGCCGTTTCGCGATGAACACTGAAGCTTTCTTT. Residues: CASSRFAMNTEAFF.